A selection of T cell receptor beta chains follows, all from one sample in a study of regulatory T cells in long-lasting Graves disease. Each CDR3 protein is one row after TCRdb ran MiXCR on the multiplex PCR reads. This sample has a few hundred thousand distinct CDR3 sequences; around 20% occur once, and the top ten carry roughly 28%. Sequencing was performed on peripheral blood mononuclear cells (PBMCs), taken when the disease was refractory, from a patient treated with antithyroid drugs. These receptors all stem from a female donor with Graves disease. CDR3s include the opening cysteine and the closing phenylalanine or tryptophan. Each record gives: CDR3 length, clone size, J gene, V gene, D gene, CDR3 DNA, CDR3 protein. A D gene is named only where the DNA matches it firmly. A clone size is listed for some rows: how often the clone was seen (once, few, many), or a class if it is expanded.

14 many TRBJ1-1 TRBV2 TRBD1 TGTGCCAGCAACAGACAGGGATCTATCACTGAAGCTTTCTTT CASNRQGSITEAFF
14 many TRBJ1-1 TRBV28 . TGTGCCAGCAGTACGACAGGTTGGAACACTGAAGCTTTCTTT CASSTTGWNTEAFF
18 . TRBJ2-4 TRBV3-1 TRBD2 TGTGCCAGCAGCCAAGAACCAAGGCCGACTAGCGGTAAAAACATTCAGTACTTC CASSQEPRPTSGKNIQYF
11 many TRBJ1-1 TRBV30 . TGTGCCTGGTCTGGGGGCGGTGAAGCTTTCTTT CAWSGGGEAFF
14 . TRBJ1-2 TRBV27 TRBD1 TGTGCCAGCGGGAGGACAGGGGGCGGCTATGGCTACACCTTC CASGRTGGGYGYTF
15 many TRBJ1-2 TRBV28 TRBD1 TGTGCCACCGAGAGGACAGGGAGCAAGGGCTATGGCTACACCTTC CATERTGSKGYGYTF
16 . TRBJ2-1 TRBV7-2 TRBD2 TGTGCCAGCAGCCCCGCCCCAAGCGGGAGTGGGAATGAGCAGTTCTTC CASSPAPSGSGNEQFF
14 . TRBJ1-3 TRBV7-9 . TGTGCCAGCAGCTTAGAGACAGCCCGAAACACCATATATTTT CASSLETARNTIYF
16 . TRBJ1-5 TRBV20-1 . TGCAGTGCTAGAGAGGGGGGAGGAATTGGCAATCAGCCCCAGCATTTT CSAREGGGIGNQPQHF
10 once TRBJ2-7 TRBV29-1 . TGCAGCGTCCAGGGACCCGAGCAGTACTTC CSVQGPEQYF
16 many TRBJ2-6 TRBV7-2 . TGTGCCAGCAGCCTACAGGCGACCTCTGGGGCCAACGTCCTGACTTTC CASSLQATSGANVLTF
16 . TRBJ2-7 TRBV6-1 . TGTGCCAGCAGCCTCACCCCCGCCGGAGGGCCGTACGAGCAGTACTTC CASSLTPAGGPYEQYF
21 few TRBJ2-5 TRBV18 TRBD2 TGTGCCAGCTCACCACGGGGAATTAATAGCGGGAGATTGCGGGAACAAGAGACCCAGTACTTC CASSPRGINSGRLREQETQYF
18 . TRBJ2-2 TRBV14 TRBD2 TGTGCCAGCAGCCAGAACTTAGGACTAGCGGGAAACACCGGGGAGCTGTTTTTT CASSQNLGLAGNTGELFF
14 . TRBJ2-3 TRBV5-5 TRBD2 TGTGCCAGCAGCAGACGGACTAGCGGCGATACGCAGTATTTT CASSRRTSGDTQYF
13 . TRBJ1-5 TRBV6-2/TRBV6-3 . TGTGCCAGCGGGGATGGGAGCAATCAGCCCCAGCATTTT CASGDGSNQPQHF
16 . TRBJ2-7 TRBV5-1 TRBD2 TGCGCCAGCAGCCCACCGACTAGCGGGGTCTCCTACGAGCAGTACTTC CASSPPTSGVSYEQYF
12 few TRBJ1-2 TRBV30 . TGTGCCTGGAGTGCTGGGGATGATGGCTACACCTTC CAWSAGDDGYTF
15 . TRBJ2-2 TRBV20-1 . TGCAGTGCTAGACGGGGGACAGCGAACACCGGGGAGCTGTTTTTT CSARRGTANTGELFF
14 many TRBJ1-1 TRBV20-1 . TGCAGTGCTGAGGGGGTAGTCAGTCGCACTGAAGCTTTCTTT CSAEGVVSRTEAFF
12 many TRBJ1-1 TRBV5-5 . TGTGCCAGCAGCCGAACCGAGACTGAAGCTTTCTTT CASSRTETEAFF
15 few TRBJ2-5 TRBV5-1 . TGCGCCAGCAGCTTCATCGCGGAGGGGGGGGAGACCCAGTACTTC CASSFIAEGGETQYF
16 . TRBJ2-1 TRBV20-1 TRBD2 TGCAGTGCTAGAACCTATAGCGGGAGAGTTAACAATGAGCAGTTCTTC CSARTYSGRVNNEQFF
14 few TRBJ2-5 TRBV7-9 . TGTGCCAGCACCGAAACTAGAACTCAAGAGACCCAGTACTTC CASTETRTQETQYF
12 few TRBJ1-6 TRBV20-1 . TGCAGTGCTAGAGACGGCCTTTCACCCCTCCACTTT CSARDGLSPLHF